The entry below describes one TCR beta chain. Antigen unknown. This entry comes from a study of cytomegalovirus exposure and HLA in healthy donors. Turning to the study itself: Unique TCR beta sequences numbering approximately 100 million came from 150 million to 200 million T cells in an earlier analysis. Genetic ancestry analysis placed 75% to 85% of the 300 to 500 donors that were genotyped in the Caucasian-associated cluster. General study results and limits: Later analysis demonstrated an association between a missense DCLRE1C variant and TCR beta V- and J-gene trimming.

The PCR made use of 60 Vbeta and 13 Jbeta primers. Using immunoSEQ multiplex PCR, the repertoire was profiled, and TCRdb retains in-frame clones only, with some absent. This table holds some 120,000 clones, 80% found once. The CDR3 spans 13 residues. The germline gives CDR1 GTSNPN, CDR2 SVGIG (reference sequence). V was shortened by 2 bases and J by 5 bases, with 10 bases between the two germline ends. The V call is TRBV30, the J call TRBJ1-5; D gene uncertain. Sequencing was performed on PBMCs. The clonotype was recovered from a man aged 40-49 years in good health and CMV-seronegative. CDR3 nucleotide sequence: TGTGCCTGGAGTCGTGGCGGGGATCAGCCCCAGCATTTT. Translation: CAWSRGGDQPQHF.